These 11 T cell receptor beta chains were all obtained from the same sample, sequenced in a study of cytomegalovirus exposure and HLA in healthy donors. Vbeta (60) and Jbeta (13) primers were used in the PCR. Repertoires were generated with immunoSEQ multiplex PCR, while TCRdb's copy carries only in-frame clones and drops some. The sample includes roughly 120,000 clones, about 70% of them seen just once. The sequencing sample was made of PBMCs. The receptors here all came from a woman aged 40-49 years in good health and CMV-seronegative.

V usage is TRBV2 and J usage is TRBJ2-3; D is undetermined. Germline CDR1 is SNHLY and CDR2 is FYNNEI. Trimming left V 7 bases short and J 4 bases short, with 6 bases between. This CDR3 is 11 amino acids long. The CDR3, as DNA: TGTGCCAGCAATTATGCAGATACGCAGTATTTT. Translation: CASNYADTQYF.

This CDR3 is CASSPPGQGGYSGNTIYF. The CDR3 bases are TGTGCCAGCTCACCCCCGGGACAGGGGGGATATTCTGGAAACACCATATATTTT. J is TRBJ1-3 and V is TRBV18; TRBD1 agrees at 11 bases. V lost 3 bases and J lost 1; bases outside the gene matches: 8. Germline CDR1 KGHSH, CDR2 LQKENI. The CDR3 runs 18 residues.

This clone has more than one count but fewer than ten. V and J are TRBV4-3 and TRBJ1-2; 8 nucleotides agree with TRBD1. Germline lookup yields CDR1 LGHNA and CDR2 YSLEER. The CDR3 consists of 15 residues. Trimming cost V 0 bases and J 6 bases; bases outside gene matches: 6. The CDR3 sequence: CASSQEGRGLDGYTF. The CDR3 DNA reads TGCGCCAGCAGCCAAGAAGGCAGGGGGCTAGATGGCTACACCTTC.

The genes are TRBV5-1 and TRBJ2-5; 7 bases agree with TRBD2. The germline V gene encodes CDR1 SGHRS and CDR2 YFSETQ. The junction had 6 bases not matched to a gene; V was cut back by 3 bases and J by 1 base. The CDR3 has 15 residues. The CDR3 spells CASSWASGLQETQYF. CDR3 nucleotide sequence: TGCGCCAGCAGCTGGGCTAGCGGCCTCCAAGAGACCCAGTACTTC.

The chain uses TRBV6-5 and TRBJ1-1; the D gene is possibly TRBD1 (6 bases). The CDR3 totals 14 residues. CDR1 and CDR2 (germline): MNHEY, SVGAGI. V gave up 3 bases and J gave up 6 bases, with 14 bases separating them. The CDR3 region is CASSYRGGSAEAFF. In DNA, the CDR3 is TGTGCCAGCAGTTATCGAGGGGGTTCGGCTGAAGCTTTCTTT.

V is TRBV7-9 and J is TRBJ2-1; possible D gene TRBD2, 6 bases. Between the trimmed V and J ends, which lost 7 bases and 4 bases, there was a span of 17 bases. Per the germline V gene, CDR1 is SEHNR and CDR2 is FQNEAQ (reference sequence). CDR3 length equals 15 residues. The CDR3 nucleotides read TGTGCCAGCAACCCCCCGGGTGGGAGGTACAATGAGCAGTTCTTC. It encodes CASNPPGGRYNEQFF.

The chain joins TRBV18 to TRBJ2-1; 8 positions agree with TRBD2. The CDR3 extends over 17 amino acids. The V gene's germline CDR1 is KGHSH and CDR2 LQKENI. V dropped 1 base and J dropped 8; count of bases not matched to a gene: 13. CDR3 region: CASSPRRTGTSYDEQFF. DNA for the CDR3: TGTGCCAGCTCACCACGGAGAACCGGGACTAGTTACGATGAGCAGTTCTTC.

CDR3 sequence reads: CSVGPGIEQFF. CDR3 in DNA: TGCAGCGTTGGGCCGGGAATTGAGCAGTTCTTC. The chain couples TRBV29-1 to TRBJ2-1, with D possibly being TRBD2 (5 bases). Trimming took off 4 bases at V and 9 bases at J, with 10 bases between the two ends. The germline gives CDR1 SQVTM, CDR2 ANQGSEA. The CDR3 loop spans 11 amino acids.

The chain employs TRBV7-9 and TRBJ1-6, with 10 nucleotides matching TRBD1. V shed 5 bases and J 7 bases; nucleotides not matched to a gene: 11. Germline-derived CDR1 and CDR2 are SEHNR and FQNEAQ (reference sequence). This CDR3 region has 17 residues. The CDR3: CASSPQLGQGGNSPLHF. CDR3 bases: TGTGCCAGCAGCCCCCAATTAGGACAGGGGGGGAATTCACCCCTCCACTTT.

The chain joins TRBV5-4 to TRBJ2-7; possibly TRBD2 for D (6 bases). The CDR3 is made up of 13 amino acids. Germline V lookup: CDR1 SGHNT, CDR2 YYREEE (reference sequence). The germline V and J ends were trimmed by 4 bases and 2 bases, with 10 bases remaining between them. The CDR3 here is CASSPGGAYEQYF. The CDR3 DNA reads TGTGCCAGCAGCCCCGGCGGGGCCTACGAGCAGTACTTC.

This sequence joins TRBV4-1 and TRBJ2-5; D unclear. Germline CDR1 reads MGHRA; CDR2 reads YSYEKL. The CDR3 is 15 residues long. Trimming took off 2 bases at V and 4 bases at J, with 14 bases between the two ends. The CDR3 spells CASSQTGALRETQYF. The CDR3 region has the DNA TGCGCCAGCAGCCAAACGGGTGCCCTGCGAGAGACCCAGTACTTC.